Listed here are 9 T cell receptor beta chains from one sample, sequenced in a study of cytomegalovirus exposure and HLA in healthy donors. Vbeta (60) and Jbeta (13) primers were used in the PCR. Sequencing used immunoSEQ multiplex PCR; TCRdb keeps in-frame clones, though not all of them. The repertoire includes about 160,000 clones, roughly 80% of them detected once, and roughly 2.1% sits in the top ten. Sample: PBMCs. Receptors were obtained from a man aged 50 or older in good health and CMV-seropositive.

The chain recombines TRBV19 with TRBJ1-5, with 11 bases fitting TRBD1. The junction had 6 bases not matched to a gene; V was cut back by 1 base and J by 10 bases. The CDR3 extends over 15 amino acids. Germline loops: CDR1 LNHDA, CDR2 SQIVND (reference sequence). The CDR3 nucleotides read TGTGCCAGTAGTATAGGGGACAGGGGGATATCTCCCCAGCATTTT. It yields the protein CASSIGDRGISPQHF.

The chain uses TRBV27 and TRBJ2-1; the match to TRBD2 covers 8 bases. The V gene end was trimmed by 6 bases and the J gene end by 7 bases; junction bases not matched to a gene: 11. The CDR3 covers 15 residues. Looked up from germline, CDR1 is MNHEY and CDR2 is SMNVEV (reference sequence). The CDR3 protein is CASRAGTREGNEQFF. Written as DNA, the CDR3 is TGTGCCAGCAGAGCCGGGACTAGGGAGGGGAATGAGCAGTTCTTC.

The chain recombines TRBV5-8 with TRBJ1-1, with no clear D. This CDR3 is built from 15 residues. Trimming left V 3 bases short and J 10 bases short, with 22 bases between. Germline V gene sequence: CDR1 SGHTS, CDR2 YDEGEE. The CDR3 DNA follows: TGTGCCAGCAGCTCCTCTAGTTCGCGTCTAGCCAGAGCTTTCTTT. Protein product: CASSSSSSRLARAFF.

This clone was seen a single time. The V and J genes are TRBV19 and TRBJ1-3, with unresolved D. Trimming cost V 6 bases and J 0 bases, with 18 bases left between them. There are 17 residues in the CDR3. Germline CDR1 is LNHDA and CDR2 is SQIVND (reference sequence). The chain's CDR3 is CASSPHWSLSSGNTIYF. DNA for the CDR3: TGTGCCAGTAGCCCGCATTGGAGTTTAAGCTCTGGAAACACCATATATTTT. Variable domain in full (rest from reference TRBV19 and TRBJ1-3): DGGITQSPKYLFRKEGQNVTLSCEQNLNHDAMYWYRQDPGQGLRLIYYSQIVNDFQKGDIAEGYSVSREKKESFPLTVTSAQKNPTAFYLCASSPHWSLSSGNTIYFGEGSWLTVV.

The chain has TRBV7-2 and TRBJ1-2, with unresolved D. CDR1 is SGHTA, CDR2 FQGNSA, per germline. The CDR3 covers 14 residues. V gave up 5 bases and J gave up 4 bases, with 14 bases separating them. In nucleotides, the CDR3 is TGTGCCAGCAGCGGAGGGTCCGGGCCCTATGGCTACACCTTC. Translated: CASSGGSGPYGYTF.

The V gene is TRBV6-6, the J gene TRBJ1-2; 8 positions match TRBD1. With V trimmed by 2 bases and J by 4 bases, 9 bases remained unmatched. The CDR3 loop spans 16 amino acids. In germline, CDR1 is MNHNY, CDR2 SVGAGI (reference sequence). For the CDR3, the DNA is TGTGCCAGCAGTTACGCCCTGGACAGGGTGCTCTATGGCTACACCTTC. It is translated as CASSYALDRVLYGYTF.

This clone appeared a single time. For the CDR3, the DNA is TGTGCCTGGAGTCCGACTAGTTCGGCGCAGTATTTT. Its translation: CAWSPTSSAQYF. This chain joins TRBV30 and TRBJ2-3; TRBD2 is a possible D gene (6 bases). V was pared by 2 bases and J by 10 bases, with 13 bases between. Looked up from germline, CDR1 is GTSNPN and CDR2 is SVGIG (reference sequence). This CDR3 is built from 12 residues.

This chain links TRBV27 with TRBJ2-7; D is possibly TRBD1 (6 bases). The CDR3 is 15 amino acids. V was clipped by 4 bases and J by 5 bases, with 18 bases between them. The germline gives CDR1 MNHEY, CDR2 SMNVEV (reference sequence). CDR3 loop: CASSSGTYSVNEQYF. In DNA, the CDR3 is TGTGCCAGCAGTTCAGGGACATACTCGGTCAACGAGCAGTACTTC.

A remark on this clone: One end of the junction is discordant with germline, which a read error may explain. The chain employs TRBV6-1 and TRBJ2-7; the D gene is possibly TRBD2 (6 bases). This CDR3 is 11 amino acids long. The V gene's germline CDR1 is MNHNS and CDR2 SASEGT. The CDR3 DNA reads TGTGCCAGCAGTGAATGGGACCGGGGGAACTTC. Translating it yields CASSEWDRGNF.